The clone carrying this T cell receptor (beta chain) was observed a few times. Its antigen remains unknown. V was pared by 3 bases and J by 3 bases, with 5 bases of the junction left unmatched. The CDR3 extends over 16 amino acids. Germline CDR1 reads SNHLY; CDR2 reads FYNNEI. TCRdb itself ran the reads through MiXCR, one entry per CDR3 protein. The sample has just over 300,000 distinct CDR3 sequences; roughly a sixth are singletons. These data originate in a study of T cell repertoires in cytomegalovirus infection. The overall study: The public TCR beta signatures pointed to both CMV infection and matching HLA type.

Study findings and constraints: Ex vivo, HLA-C-restricted CMV-specific TCR beta clonotypes prevailed over the rest of the response. There were carriers of CMV plus the relevant HLA, and cumulative public TCR beta family frequency identified them.

Sequences were obtained from PBMCs. The chain recombines TRBV2 with TRBJ2-1, with 10 bases fitting TRBD1. The receptor comes from a human donor in good health (CMV status not recorded). Some clones in this sample may be carry-over from other donors' samples. CDR3 sequence: CASSEDWTGGYNEQFF. CDR3 DNA: TGTGCCAGCAGTGAGGATTGGACAGGGGGCTACAATGAGCAGTTCTTC.